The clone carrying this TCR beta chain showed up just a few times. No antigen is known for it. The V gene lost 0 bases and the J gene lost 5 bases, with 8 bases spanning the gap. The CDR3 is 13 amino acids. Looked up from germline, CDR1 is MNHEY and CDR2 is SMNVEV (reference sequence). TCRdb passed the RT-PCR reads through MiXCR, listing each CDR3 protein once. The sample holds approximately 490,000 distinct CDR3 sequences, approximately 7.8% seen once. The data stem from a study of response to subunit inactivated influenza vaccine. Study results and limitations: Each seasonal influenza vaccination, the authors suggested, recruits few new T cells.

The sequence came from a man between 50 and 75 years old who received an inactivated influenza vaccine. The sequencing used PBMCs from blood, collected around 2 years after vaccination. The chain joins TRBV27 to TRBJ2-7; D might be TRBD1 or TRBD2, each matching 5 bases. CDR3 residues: CASSLSRENEQYF. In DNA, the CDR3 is TGTGCCAGCAGTTTATCCAGGGAGAACGAGCAGTACTTC.